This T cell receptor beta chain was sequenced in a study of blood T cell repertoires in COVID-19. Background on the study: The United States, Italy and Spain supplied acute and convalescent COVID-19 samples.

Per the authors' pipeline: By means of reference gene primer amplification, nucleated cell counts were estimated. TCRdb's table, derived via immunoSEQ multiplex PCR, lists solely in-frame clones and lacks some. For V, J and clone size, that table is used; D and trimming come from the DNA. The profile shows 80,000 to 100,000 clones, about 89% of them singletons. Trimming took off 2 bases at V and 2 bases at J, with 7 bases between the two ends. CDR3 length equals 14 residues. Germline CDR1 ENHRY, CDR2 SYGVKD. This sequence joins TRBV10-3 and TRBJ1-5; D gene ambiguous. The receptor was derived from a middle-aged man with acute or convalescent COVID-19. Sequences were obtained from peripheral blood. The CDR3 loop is CAISEGQGNQPQHF. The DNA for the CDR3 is TGTGCCATCAGTGAGGGCCAAGGCAATCAGCCCCAGCATTTT.